These 25 T cell receptor beta chains came from one sample sequenced in a study of CDR3 diversity in severe acne. TCRdb analysed the PCR reads with MiXCR anew, one entry per CDR3 protein. Among more than 85,000 distinct CDR3 sequences listed, 45% to 50% were seen once. The sequenced sample consisted of blood. The receptor source for this set is a male donor in good health, serving as a control.

The rearrangement links TRBV25-1 to TRBJ1-2; possibly TRBD1 for D (6 bases). Germline V CDR1 and CDR2: MGHDK, SYGVNS. This CDR3 is built from 13 residues. The V end lost 5 bases, the J end lost 6 bases, and 13 bases lay between the germline ends. The CDR3 coding sequence is TGTGCCAGCAGTCAAGGACAGATGGATGGCTACACCTTC. It encodes CASSQGQMDGYTF.

This clonotype was seen only a few times. The V and J genes are TRBV15 and TRBJ2-5; 11 bases fit TRBD2. The CDR3 totals 15 residues. Germline V gene sequence: CDR1 LNHNV, CDR2 YYDKDF (reference sequence). Germline trimming cut 3 bases from V and 3 bases from J; bases unmatched to any gene: 3. The CDR3 DNA is TGTGCCACCAGCAGGGGGACTAGCGGAAAAGAGACCCAGTACTTC. The encoded protein is CATSRGTSGKETQYF. The full variable domain, with the rest looked up from reference TRBV15 and TRBJ2-5, is DAMVIQNPRYQVTQFGKPVTLSCSQTLNHNVMYWYQQKSSQAPKLLFHYYDKDFNNEADTPDNFQSRRPNTSFCFLDIRSPGLGDTAMYLCATSRGTSGKETQYFGPGTRLLVL.

V and J are TRBV7-3 and TRBJ2-7; TRBD2 might be the D (6 bases). V lost 7 bases, J lost 3 bases, and 10 bases lay in between. CDR1 SGHTA and CDR2 FQGTGA come from the germline V gene. The CDR3 length is 12 residues. The CDR3 region is CASTVGGYEQYF. CDR3 in DNA: TGTGCCAGCACCGTCGGGGGCTACGAGCAGTACTTC.

The table lists this clonotype with many counts. This sequence joins TRBV3-1 and TRBJ2-7; perhaps D is TRBD1 or TRBD2 (6 bases each). This CDR3 has 13 amino acids. The V gene lost 4 bases and the J gene lost 5 bases, with 12 bases spanning the gap. The germline V gene has CDR1 LGHDT and CDR2 YNNKEL (reference sequence). For the CDR3, the DNA is TGTGCCAGCAGCCTAGGGGGGTCCGACGAGCAGTACTTC. Its protein product is CASSLGGSDEQYF.

The table lists this clonotype with many counts. V gene TRBV6-1 combines with J gene TRBJ2-1; D is unresolved. V was pared by 6 bases and J by 7 bases, with 10 bases between. There are 12 residues in the CDR3. Germline V gene data show CDR1 as MNHNS and CDR2 as SASEGT. The DNA for the CDR3 is TGTGCCAGCAGACCATACATAAATGAGCAGTTCTTC. This codes for CASRPYINEQFF.

This clonotype was counted once. V and J are TRBV5-1 and TRBJ2-7, with D possibly being TRBD1 (6 bases). This CDR3 contains 15 residues. In germline, CDR1 is SGHRS, CDR2 YFSETQ. Trimming took off 4 bases at V and 6 bases at J, with 20 bases between the two ends. CDR3 sequence reads: CASSMFRDTPPEQYF. The CDR3 DNA reads TGCGCCAGCAGCATGTTCCGGGACACTCCCCCCGAGCAGTACTTC.

The chain has TRBV11-2 and TRBJ1-2; TRBD1 might be the D (5 bases). This CDR3 has 13 residues. V was clipped by 1 base and J by 8 bases, with 11 bases between them. Germline values: CDR1 SGHAT, CDR2 FQNNGV. CDR3 bases: TGTGCCAGCAGCTTAGCAGGGCCAGGGGGCTACACCTTC. It is translated as CASSLAGPGGYTF.

As to this clonotype: The CDR3 end shows no conserved phenylalanine or tryptophan, and so a read error is likely. The chain has TRBV24-1 and TRBJ2-7, with 10 bases aligning to TRBD2. Unmatched junction bases numbered 4, after V lost 4 bases and J lost 2 bases. The CDR3 is 15 residues long. Germline V gene sequence: CDR1 KGHDR, CDR2 SFDVKD. CDR3 bases: TGTGCCACCAGTGACTCAACTAGCGGGGCCTACGAGCAGTACTTA. Protein: CATSDSTSGAYEQYL.

The V call is TRBV19, the J call TRBJ1-2, with TRBD1 matching over 9 bases. The germline gives CDR1 LNHDA, CDR2 SQIVND (reference sequence). The CDR3 covers 17 residues. V dropped 4 bases and J dropped 4; count of bases not matched to a gene: 13. This CDR3 reads CASSRNTGQGFLYGYTF. CDR3 sequence (DNA): TGTGCCAGTAGTAGGAATACGGGACAGGGCTTCCTCTATGGCTACACCTTC.

Worth noting for this clonotype: A clone one base away is much larger, so this may be a read error. V and J are TRBV5-1 and TRBJ1-2, with TRBD1 identical over 8 bases. CDR3 size: 20 residues. V shed 0 bases, J shed 4 bases, and the junction held 20 bases outside the gene matches. Germline lookup yields CDR1 SGHRS and CDR2 YFSETQ. The CDR3 loop is CASSLDWSGGAVSAVYGYTF. The CDR3 bases are TGCGCCAGCAGCTTGGATTGGTCAGGGGGCGCCGTTTCGGCCGTCTATGGCTACACCTTC.

A note on this clonotype: This could be a read error, since a much larger clone is one nucleotide away. The chain couples TRBV2 to TRBJ1-2; D ambiguous. CDR1 and CDR2 from the germline V gene are SNHLY and FYNNEI. The CDR3 is made up of 13 amino acids. The CDR3 loop reads CASSGRVEVGNTF. For the CDR3, the DNA is TGTGCCAGCAGTGGCCGGGTTGAAGTTGGCAACACCTTC.

The rearrangement joins TRBV6-5 to TRBJ1-5; D is perhaps TRBD1 (5 bases). V shed 5 bases and J shed 3 bases, with 17 bases lying between them. This CDR3 is built from 16 residues. The germline gives CDR1 MNHEY, CDR2 SVGAGI. The CDR3 reads CASSEPGTLNNQPQHF. In DNA form, the CDR3 reads TGTGCCAGCAGTGAACCAGGGACTTTAAACAATCAGCCCCAGCATTTT.

On this clonotype itself: The junction does not match germline at one end; this may be a read error. V usage is TRBV2 and J usage is TRBJ2-2, with 8 bases fitting TRBD1. The CDR3 spans 16 residues. Germline V gene data show CDR1 as SNHLY and CDR2 as FYNNEI. The CDR3 DNA reads TGTGCCAGCAAAAGGGGCAGGGGGCAGCTCACCGGGGAGCCGTTTTTT. This gives the protein CASKRGRGQLTGEPFF.

Comments on this clonotype: A single base separates this from a much larger clone, so it may be a read error. Without the conserved terminal phenylalanine or tryptophan, this CDR3 likely stems from a read error. This chain joins TRBV30 and TRBJ2-7; perhaps TRBD2 as D (5 bases). The CDR3 totals 13 residues. Germline CDR1 GTSNPN, CDR2 SVGIG (reference sequence). Trimming pared 0 bases from V and 6 bases from J, leaving 12 bases between. The CDR3 loop reads CAWSVRRGIEQYS. CDR3 DNA: TGTGCCTGGAGTGTACGCCGGGGTATCGAGCAGTACTCC.

This clonotype occurred many times. The chain couples TRBV10-2 to TRBJ2-7; D could derive from TRBD1 or TRBD2 (6 bases each). In germline, CDR1 is WSHSY, CDR2 SAAADI. The CDR3 totals 13 residues. With 8 bases removed from V and 3 bases from J, the gap between germline ends came to 14 bases. The CDR3 coding sequence is TGCGCCAGCTCCGAAGGGGGGCTCTACGAGCAGTACTTC. Amino acid sequence: CASSEGGLYEQYF.

This clonotype was counted at least ten times. The CDR3 nucleotides are TGTGCCAGCAGTCCCAGGGCGACAGGGGACACTGAAGCTTTCTTT. It translates to CASSPRATGDTEAFF. The rearrangement joins TRBV25-1 to TRBJ1-1, with 8 bases aligning to TRBD1. This CDR3 spans 15 amino acids. Germline-derived CDR1 and CDR2 are MGHDK and SYGVNS. V was pared by 5 bases and J by 3 bases, with 8 bases of the junction left unmatched. Variable domain in full (rest from reference TRBV25-1 and TRBJ1-1): EADIYQTPRYLVIGTGKKITLECSQTMGHDKMYWYQQDPGMELHLIHYSYGVNSTEKGDLSSESTVSRIRTEHFPLTLESARPSHTSQYLCASSPRATGDTEAFFGQGTRLTVV.

This clonotype is medium-sized in the sample. The chain recombines TRBV12-3 or TRBV12-4 with TRBJ2-7; TRBD2 matches 12 bases. This CDR3 has 16 amino acids. The V gene end was trimmed by 5 bases and the J gene end by 2 bases; junction bases not matched to a gene: 7. CDR3 DNA sequence: TGTGCCAGCAGTGGGGGGACTAGCGGGCGGGCCTACGAGCAGTACTTC. Its translation: CASSGGTSGRAYEQYF.

The chain couples TRBV7-3 to TRBJ2-1, with TRBD2 matching 8 bases. Germline lookup yields CDR1 SGHTA and CDR2 FQGTGA. This CDR3 has 15 residues. V trimming: 5 bases; J trimming: 6 bases; junction bases outside the gene matches: 9. The chain's CDR3 is CASSPPGGAANEQFF. For the CDR3, the DNA is TGTGCCAGCAGCCCGCCCGGGGGGGCTGCCAATGAGCAGTTCTTC. Based on the CDR3 plus reference TRBV7-3 and TRBJ2-1, the full variable domain is GAGVSQTPSNKVTEKGKYVELRCDPISGHTALYWYRQSLGQGPEFLIYFQGTGAADDSGLPNDRFFAVRPEGSVSTLKIQRTERGDSAVYLCASSPPGGAANEQFFGPGTRLTVL.

In regard to this clonotype: A junction boundary mismatches the germline segment, possibly from a read error. V is TRBV7-6 and J is TRBJ2-3; D unclear. The CDR3 length is 13 residues. The V gene's germline CDR1 is SGHVS and CDR2 FNYEAQ. The CDR3 loop reads CASSRGDTDTRYF. Written as DNA, the CDR3 is TGTGCCAGCAGCAGAGGAGACACGGATACGCGGTATTTT.

The V call is TRBV18, the J call TRBJ1-6, with no clear D. Germline V gene sequence: CDR1 KGHSH, CDR2 LQKENI. With 3 bases removed from V and 2 bases from J, the gap between germline ends came to 8 bases. There are 15 residues in the CDR3. In DNA, the CDR3 is TGTGCCAGCTCACCTTCCTCTACCTATAATTCACCCCTCCACTTT. It is translated as CASSPSSTYNSPLHF.

The chain joins TRBV7-8 to TRBJ1-1; 10 bases fit TRBD1. Trimming took 6 bases from V and 2 from J; bases not matched to a gene: 9. CDR1 is SGHVS, CDR2 FQNEAQ, per germline. The CDR3 totals 16 residues. The CDR3 spells CASSQDGDRGNTEAFF. Written as DNA, the CDR3 is TGTGCCAGCAGTCAAGACGGGGACAGGGGAAACACTGAAGCTTTCTTT.

The rearrangement uses TRBV6-5 and TRBJ1-5; weak D call: TRBD1 (5 bases). Germline CDR1 MNHEY, CDR2 SVGAGI. There are 15 residues in the CDR3. The germline V and J ends were trimmed by 4 bases and 1 base, with 11 bases remaining between them. CDR3 in amino acids: CASSWDRDSNQPQHF. The CDR3 DNA is TGTGCCAGCAGTTGGGACCGGGACAGCAATCAGCCCCAGCATTTT.

The V gene is TRBV20-1, the J gene TRBJ1-2, with no clear D. The CDR3 contains 13 residues. CDR1 and CDR2 from the germline V gene are DFQATT and SNEGSKA (reference sequence). Trimming left V 1 base short and J 0 bases short, with 6 bases between. The CDR3: CSARAGSNYGYTF. In DNA, the CDR3 is TGCAGTGCTAGAGCGGGATCTAACTATGGCTACACCTTC.

This clonotype was detected only once. The chain has TRBV19 and TRBJ1-6; D not resolved. The germline gives CDR1 LNHDA, CDR2 SQIVND (reference sequence). V lost 8 bases and J lost 3, with 8 bases in between. This CDR3 comprises 13 residues. The CDR3 is CASRAVYNSPLHF. In DNA form, the CDR3 reads TGTGCCAGTCGGGCAGTCTATAATTCACCCCTCCACTTT.

The V and J genes are TRBV7-9 and TRBJ1-4; the match to TRBD1 covers 9 bases. Unmatched junction bases numbered 9, after V lost 5 bases and J lost 8 bases. Germline CDR1 reads SEHNR; CDR2 reads FQNEAQ (reference sequence). The CDR3 spans 15 residues. CDR3 protein: CASSIPTGGGEKLFF. The CDR3 DNA sequence: TGTGCCAGCAGCATCCCGACAGGGGGTGGCGAAAAACTGTTTTTT.